A selection of T cell receptor beta chains follows, all from one sample in a study of shared clonotypes between healthy human individuals. Sequenced by immunoSEQ multiplex PCR; TCRdb stores in-frame clones only, minus some. The table lists around 2,000,000 clones, approximately 94% of them singletons. The material sequenced was naive CD8+ T cells sorted from blood. These receptors originate from a man in his late teens or twenties in good health. Each CDR3 is given with its conserved first and last residue. A D gene is named only where the DNA matches it firmly. Clone size is given for some rows only: seen once, a few or many times, or a class if the clone is expanded.

clone size	D gene	J gene	CDR3 length	V gene	CDR3 DNA	CDR3 protein
NA	NA	TRBJ1-4	15	TRBV9	TGTGCCAGCAGCGTAGGGCAGATGGAAAATGAAAAACTGTTTTTT	CASSVGQMENEKLFF
NA	TRBD2	TRBJ2-7	14	TRBV10-2	TGCGCCAGCAGTCCTGGACTAGTATACTACGAGCAGTACTTC	CASSPGLVYYEQYF
NA	NA	TRBJ2-1	16	TRBV4-3	TGCGCCAGCAGCCCCCCCGGGAGTAGTTCCTACAATGAGCAGTTCTTC	CASSPPGSSSYNEQFF
once	NA	TRBJ1-1	12	TRBV19	TGTGCCAGTAGCGAAGGGGTCACTGAAGCTTTCTTT	CASSEGVTEAFF
NA	NA	TRBJ2-3	13	TRBV10-1	TGCGCCAGCAGTGGCGATTTGGGAGATACGCAGTATTTT	CASSGDLGDTQYF
few	NA	TRBJ1-5	14	TRBV21-1	TGTGCCAGCAGCAGCGGGTGTAGCAATCAGCCCCAGCATTTT	CASSSGCSNQPQHF
NA	TRBD1	TRBJ1-6	16	TRBV7-9	TGTGCCAGCAGCTTGACAGGGGGAAACTATAATTCACCCCTCCACTTT	CASSLTGGNYNSPLHF
NA	TRBD1	TRBJ2-7	13	TRBV28	TGTGCCAGCAGTCCAAGGACAGGGTCCGAGCAGTACTTC	CASSPRTGSEQYF
NA	NA	TRBJ2-1	14	TRBV7-9	TGTGCCAGCAGCTTTCCCGAGGGTTACAATGAGCAGTTCTTC	CASSFPEGYNEQFF
NA	NA	TRBJ1-3	17	TRBV18	TGTGCCAGCTCAGGCCCGGGACACAAGGATTCTGGAAACACCATATATTTT	CASSGPGHKDSGNTIYF
NA	NA	TRBJ2-7	17	TRBV7-2	TGTGCCAGCAGCTTTCGCCTAGGGGGGACAGTGGGTTACGAGCAGTACTTC	CASSFRLGGTVGYEQYF
NA	TRBD1	TRBJ2-7	19	TRBV6-4	TGTGCCAGCAGTAACCATACTGCCCCTCTGGTTGACAGGGGACACGAGCAGTACTTC	CASSNHTAPLVDRGHEQYF
NA	NA	TRBJ2-2	14	TRBV28	TGTGCCAGCAGTTTATTCGACAACACCGGGGAGCTGTTTTTT	CASSLFDNTGELFF
NA	TRBD1	TRBJ2-7	14	TRBV6-1	TGTGCCAGCAGTGAATGGACAGGGATCTACGAGCAGTACTTC	CASSEWTGIYEQYF
NA	NA	TRBJ2-3	16	TRBV21-1	TGTGCCAGCAGCCAACGGCTGGAGCCTGACACAGATACGCAGTATTTT	CASSQRLEPDTDTQYF
NA	NA	TRBJ2-3	15	TRBV27	TGTGCCAGCAGTTTAGTGGGGGCCTTGCCAGATACGCAGTATTTT	CASSLVGALPDTQYF
once	NA	TRBJ2-1	17	TRBV19	TGTGCCAGTAGTACCCTTCAGGCTAGCGACCTTTACAATGAGCAGTTCTTC	CASSTLQASDLYNEQFF
NA	TRBD2	TRBJ2-1	15	TRBV6-5	TGTGCCAGCAGTTTCGGGACTAAAACGGTTGGTGAGCAGTTCTTC	CASSFGTKTVGEQFF
few	TRBD2	TRBJ2-1	16	TRBV16	TGTGCCAGCAGCCAACCGACTAGCGGGAGAGTCAATGAGCAGTTCTTC	CASSQPTSGRVNEQFF
NA	NA	TRBJ2-2	16	TRBV18	TGTGCCAGCTCACCACCCGAGGATGCAGGGTCCGGGGAGCTGTTTTTT	CASSPPEDAGSGELFF
NA	NA	TRBJ1-1	16	TRBV6-1	TGTGCCAGCAGTGGTGGCGAGGGGGGCTTCGACACTGAAGCTTTCTTT	CASSGGEGGFDTEAFF
NA	NA	TRBJ2-7	15	TRBV9	TGTGCCAGCAGCGTAGCTGGGAACAGCGCCTACGAGCAGTACTTC	CASSVAGNSAYEQYF
NA	NA	TRBJ2-7	16	TRBV18	TGTGCCAGCTCACCACCGGTGGCGGGGGCAGCCTACGAGCAGTACTTC	CASSPPVAGAAYEQYF
once	NA	TRBJ2-1	16	TRBV7-9	TGTGCCAGCAGCTTCCCGACCGGGACCTCCTACAATGAGCAGTTCTTC	CASSFPTGTSYNEQFF
NA	NA	TRBJ2-3	13	TRBV27	TGTGCCAGCGGCCCGGTGGAGGCAGATACGCAGTATTTT	CASGPVEADTQYF
NA	NA	TRBJ1-5	15	TRBV6-1	TGTGCCAGCAGTAGGGACGGGTATAGCAATCAGCCCCAGCATTTT	CASSRDGYSNQPQHF
NA	NA	TRBJ2-3	16	TRBV28	TGTGCCAGCAGTTTATTGTCGGGGGCCCGCACAGATACGCAGTATTTT	CASSLLSGARTDTQYF
NA	NA	TRBJ2-7	14	TRBV2	TGTGCCAGCAGTGAAGCGGGACCTTCCTACGAGCAGTACTTC	CASSEAGPSYEQYF
once	NA	TRBJ2-1	15	TRBV5-6	TGTGCCAGCAGCTTGTTAAGCTTTCCTTACAATGAGCAGTTCTTC	CASSLLSFPYNEQFF
NA	TRBD2	TRBJ2-5	15	TRBV6-5	TGTGCCAGCAGTCTAGCGGGGGGGCCTTTTGAGACCCAGTACTTC	CASSLAGGPFETQYF
NA	TRBD1	TRBJ1-1	13	TRBV7-9	TGTGCCAGCATTGGACAGGGTTCCACTGAAGCTTTCTTT	CASIGQGSTEAFF
NA	NA	TRBJ1-6	14	TRBV6-1	TGTGCCAGCAGTGAGGGGATGTATAATTCACCCCTCCACTTT	CASSEGMYNSPLHF
NA	NA	TRBJ2-1	15	TRBV7-9	TGTGCCATCACCGAGGGGGTCGGGAATTACAATGAGCAGTTCTTC	CAITEGVGNYNEQFF
NA	NA	TRBJ2-5	16	TRBV1	TGCACCAGCAGCCAAGATGGAGCGGGGGAGCAAGAGACCCAGTACTTC	CTSSQDGAGEQETQYF
once	NA	TRBJ2-7	15	TRBV2	TGTGCCAGCAGTGAAGCCCTTCCTCCCCTGTACGAGCAGTACTTC	CASSEALPPLYEQYF
NA	TRBD1	TRBJ2-7	14	TRBV13	TGTGCCAGCAGCTCTGGACAGGGGACCCACGAGCAGTACTTC	CASSSGQGTHEQYF
NA	NA	TRBJ2-5	14	TRBV6-5	TGTGCCACCTGCGAGGACCAGGCTTTAGAGACCCAGTACTTC	CATCEDQALETQYF